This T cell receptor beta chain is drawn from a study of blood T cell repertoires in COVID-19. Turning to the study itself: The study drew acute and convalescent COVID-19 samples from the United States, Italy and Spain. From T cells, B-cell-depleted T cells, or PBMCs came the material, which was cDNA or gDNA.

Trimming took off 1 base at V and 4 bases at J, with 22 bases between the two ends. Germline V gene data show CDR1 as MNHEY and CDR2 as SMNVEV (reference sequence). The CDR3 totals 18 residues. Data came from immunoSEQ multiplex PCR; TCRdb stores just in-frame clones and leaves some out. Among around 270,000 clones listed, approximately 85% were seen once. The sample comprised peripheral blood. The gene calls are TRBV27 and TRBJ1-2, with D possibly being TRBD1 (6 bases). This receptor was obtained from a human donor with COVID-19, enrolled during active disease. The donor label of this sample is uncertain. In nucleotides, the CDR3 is TGTGCCAGCAGTTTATTTATCCCTCGAAAGGGGGACCCCTATGGCTACACCTTC. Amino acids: CASSLFIPRKGDPYGYTF.